The 22 T cell receptor beta chains listed next were all sequenced from one sample in a study of T-cell memory formation after mild COVID-19. TCRdb re-analysed the 5' RACE reads in MiXCR, keeping a single row per CDR3 protein. The sample records a few hundred thousand distinct CDR3 sequences, roughly 22% being singletons. The sequencing sample was made of PBMCs or a T cell subset sorted from them (not recorded which). The receptors derive from an adult woman who had mild COVID-19 (a few samples of this study predate the infection). Cell type and time point are not known.

This clonotype was seen at least ten times. The V call is TRBV11-2, the J call TRBJ1-5; D unclear. The V end lost 3 bases, the J end lost 0 bases, and 12 bases lay between the germline ends. Germline CDR1 SGHAT, CDR2 FQNNGV. This CDR3 has 16 residues. CDR3 region: CASSLMGNPSNQPQHF. CDR3 bases: TGTGCCAGCAGCTTGATGGGAAATCCTAGCAATCAGCCCCAGCATTTT.

This clonotype was seen more than once but under ten times. The V and J genes are TRBV29-1 and TRBJ2-4; 7 bases match TRBD2. V was clipped by 7 bases and J by 6 bases; unmatched bases: 3. Per germline, CDR1 SQVTM and CDR2 ANQGSEA. CDR3 length: 11 residues. The CDR3: CSGGEGNIQYF. CDR3 bases: TGCAGCGGCGGGGAGGGAAACATTCAGTACTTC.

Many counts were recorded for this clonotype. The genes are TRBV12-3 or TRBV12-4 and TRBJ2-4, with TRBD2 matching 7 bases. The CDR3 contains 16 residues. The V segment lost 7 bases and the J segment 0 bases; nucleotides outside the gene matches: 9. CDR3 region: CASTQGGILAKNIQYF. In nucleotides, the CDR3 is TGTGCCAGCACCCAGGGAGGGATTCTAGCCAAAAACATTCAGTACTTC.

The chain couples TRBV7-3 to TRBJ2-2; the D gene is possibly TRBD1 (6 bases). Germline values: CDR1 SGHTA, CDR2 FQGTGA. The CDR3 has 14 residues. Trimming removed 8 bases from V and 6 bases from J, with 16 bases in between. This CDR3 is CASRQYRESGELFF. As DNA, the CDR3 is TGTGCCAGCCGCCAATACAGGGAGTCCGGGGAGCTGTTTTTT.

The chain couples TRBV6-4 to TRBJ2-3; D unclear. The CDR3 totals 13 residues. CDR1 is MRHNA and CDR2 is SNTAGT in the germline V gene. With 3 bases removed from V and 6 bases from J, the gap between germline ends came to 10 bases. CDR3 loop: CASSEGFPDTQYF. The CDR3 DNA follows: TGTGCCAGCAGTGAGGGGTTCCCGGATACGCAGTATTTT.

There are a few counts of this clonotype. V is TRBV7-9 and J is TRBJ2-3; 7 positions agree with TRBD2. This CDR3 contains 15 residues. Trimming removed 5 bases from V and 3 bases from J; junction bases left unmatched: 8. In germline, CDR1 is SEHNR, CDR2 FQNEAQ (reference sequence). The CDR3 protein is CASSGGLRTTDTQYF. In DNA form, the CDR3 reads TGTGCCAGCAGCGGGGGACTACGTACGACAGATACGCAGTATTTT.

This clonotype came up a few times. V gene TRBV7-3 combines with J gene TRBJ1-4, with D perhaps matching TRBD1 (6 bases). The CDR3 covers 13 residues. Trimming took off 5 bases at V and 8 bases at J, with 12 bases between the two ends. The germline gives CDR1 SGHTA, CDR2 FQGTGA. DNA of the CDR3: TGTGCCAGCAGCCCGGGACATGGGGAAAAACTGTTTTTT. Translated: CASSPGHGEKLFF.

This clonotype appeared a few times. The chain recombines TRBV7-6 with TRBJ1-6; D may be TRBD1 (5 bases). Looked up from germline, CDR1 is SGHVS and CDR2 is FNYEAQ. V lost 4 bases and J 9 bases, leaving 19 bases between the germline ends. The CDR3 consists of 16 residues. The CDR3 nucleotides read TGTGCCAGCAGCTCGGGGGGGGGAAAGGACGGTTCACCCCTCCACTTT. This gives the protein CASSSGGGKDGSPLHF.

This clonotype was seen a handful of times. J is TRBJ2-3 and V is TRBV9; D gene unclear. Per the germline V gene, CDR1 is SGDLS and CDR2 is YYNGEE. Trimming stripped 4 bases from V and 3 bases from J, with 12 bases between. The CDR3 length is 14 residues. The CDR3 DNA reads TGTGCCAGCAGCAAAAATGGTCGGACAGATACGCAGTATTTT. Translating gives CASSKNGRTDTQYF.

The chain combines TRBV9 with TRBJ1-2; a weak D match, TRBD1 (6 bases). Germline V gene lookup returns CDR1 SGDLS and CDR2 YYNGEE. The CDR3 covers 15 residues. V lost 4 bases to trimming and J lost 4 bases, with 17 bases between them. The CDR3: CASSLRTAGGYGYTF. The DNA for the CDR3 is TGTGCCAGCAGCCTGCGGACAGCCGGGGGCTATGGCTACACCTTC.

A few counts support this clonotype. This chain uses TRBV9 with TRBJ1-2; perhaps TRBD1 as D (5 bases). The CDR3 is 11 amino acids. The ends were cut back, 8 bases at V and 3 bases at J, with 8 bases in the middle. Germline-derived CDR1 and CDR2 are SGDLS and YYNGEE. This CDR3 reads CASGTDYGYTF. In DNA, the CDR3 is TGTGCCAGTGGGACTGACTATGGCTACACCTTC.

The V call is TRBV27, the J call TRBJ2-2; a possible D gene is TRBD1 (6 bases). The length of the CDR3 is 16 residues. V lost 0 bases to trimming and J lost 3 bases, with 11 bases between them. CDR1 is MNHEY and CDR2 is SMNVEV in the germline V gene (reference sequence). CDR3 region: CASSLSLNRDTGELFF. CDR3 nucleotide sequence: TGTGCCAGCAGTTTATCGTTAAACAGGGACACCGGGGAGCTGTTTTTT.

This clonotype has more than one count but fewer than ten. As DNA, the CDR3 is TGTGCCACCAGCAGCACCGGGACAGACTATGGCTACACCTTC. Residues: CATSSTGTDYGYTF. The chain has TRBV15 and TRBJ1-2; 7 nucleotides align to TRBD1. V trimming: 3 bases; J trimming: 3 bases; junction bases outside the gene matches: 4. The germline CDR1 and CDR2 sequences are LNHNV and YYDKDF (reference sequence). This CDR3 spans 14 amino acids.

This clonotype has a handful of counts. This chain joins TRBV5-1 and TRBJ2-7, with D perhaps matching TRBD2 (5 bases). CDR3 size: 12 residues. V was shortened by 2 bases and J by 3 bases, with 6 bases between the two germline ends. Germline V gene data show CDR1 as SGHRS and CDR2 as YFSETQ. DNA for the CDR3: TGCGCCAGCAGCTTCCGGGACTACGAGCAGTACTTC. Protein sequence: CASSFRDYEQYF.

The chain joins TRBV7-9 to TRBJ1-2; D might be TRBD1 (6 bases). The ends were cut back, 5 bases at V and 6 bases at J, with 16 bases in the middle. The CDR3 covers 14 residues. Germline CDR1 and CDR2: SEHNR and FQNEAQ (reference sequence). CDR3 nucleotide sequence: TGTGCCAGCAGCGGAAAAGGGGGGGCGGATGGCTACACCTTC. Amino acids: CASSGKGGADGYTF.

V and J are TRBV7-2 and TRBJ2-3, with a weak D call TRBD2 (5 bases). The CDR3 runs 12 residues. CDR1 and CDR2 (germline): SGHTA, FQGNSA. The V and J ends lost 1 base and 10 bases respectively, with 9 bases between them. This chain's CDR3 is CASSLVGRAQYF. The CDR3 DNA is TGTGCCAGCAGCTTAGTTGGGCGGGCGCAGTATTTT. Filled out from reference TRBV7-2 and TRBJ2-3, the complete variable domain reads GAGVSQSPSNKVTEKGKDVELRCDPISGHTALYWYRQSLGQGLEFLIYFQGNSAPDKSGLPSDRFSAERTGGSVSTLTIQRTQQEDSAVYLCASSLVGRAQYFGPGTRLTVL.

This clonotype was found a few times. The gene calls are TRBV6-5 and TRBJ2-7; D perhaps matches TRBD1 (6 bases). The ends were cut back, 4 bases at V and 5 bases at J, with 18 bases in the middle. Per the germline V gene, CDR1 is MNHEY and CDR2 is SVGAGI. The length of the CDR3 is 15 residues. CDR3 amino acids: CASSSSGDPADEQYF. CDR3 nucleotide sequence: TGTGCCAGCAGTTCCTCAGGGGACCCTGCCGACGAGCAGTACTTC.

This clonotype was observed a few times. This chain uses TRBV7-8 with TRBJ2-5; 7 positions agree with TRBD2. Per the germline V gene, CDR1 is SGHVS and CDR2 is FQNEAQ. The CDR3 runs to 19 residues. With V trimmed by 1 base and J by 0 bases, 14 bases remained unmatched. This chain's CDR3 is CASSLEGSASGGYQETQYF. CDR3 nucleotide sequence: TGTGCCAGCAGCTTAGAGGGTAGCGCTAGCGGAGGCTACCAAGAGACCCAGTACTTC.

This clonotype showed up just a few times. The chain links TRBV27 to TRBJ2-6, with TRBD1 identical over 8 bases. Germline V CDR1 and CDR2: MNHEY, SMNVEV (reference sequence). The CDR3 has 17 amino acids. J was trimmed by 0 bases and V by 6 bases; bases with no gene match: 7. The CDR3 loop is CASSSGTGLSGANVLTF. CDR3 DNA: TGTGCCAGCAGCTCCGGGACAGGTCTCTCTGGGGCCAACGTCCTGACTTTC.

This clonotype was counted only a few times. The CDR3 loop reads CASSLGEVSYNEQFF. In nucleotides, the CDR3 is TGCGCCAGCAGCTTGGGGGAGGTTTCCTACAATGAGCAGTTCTTC. The V gene is TRBV5-1, the J gene TRBJ2-1; D might be TRBD2 (6 bases). V lost 0 bases to trimming and J lost 1 base, with 8 bases between them. Germline values: CDR1 SGHRS, CDR2 YFSETQ. The CDR3 contains 15 residues.

This clonotype was counted a few times. V gene TRBV6-6 combines with J gene TRBJ2-2, with D perhaps matching TRBD1 (7 bases). CDR1 is MNHNY and CDR2 is SVGAGI in the germline V gene (reference sequence). V lost 2 bases and J lost 3, with 16 bases in between. The CDR3 extends over 17 amino acids. This CDR3 is CASSYPSTGTYTGELFF. CDR3 sequence (DNA): TGTGCCAGCAGTTACCCCTCGACAGGGACTTACACCGGGGAGCTGTTTTTT.

The sample holds a few counts of this clonotype. The genes are TRBV18 and TRBJ1-1; TRBD1 aligns across 8 bases. CDR1 KGHSH and CDR2 LQKENI come from the germline V gene. The CDR3 consists of 14 residues. V was clipped by 6 bases and J by 7 bases; unmatched bases: 10. The CDR3: CASSYNRGDHEAFF. CDR3 DNA: TGTGCCAGCTCTTATAACAGGGGGGACCATGAAGCTTTCTTT.